This T cell receptor beta chain stems from a study of identical twins. TCRdb recomputed calls from the 5' RACE reads with MiXCR, one row per CDR3 protein. The profile shows about 690,000 distinct CDR3 sequences, 21% of them singletons. The CDR3 is made up of 18 amino acids. V gave up 1 base and J gave up 5 bases; unmatched junction bases: 13. CDR1 MGHRA and CDR2 YSYEKL come from the germline V gene. This same sample was also part of a study on T cells expressing NK-cell markers.

This clonotype originated in a woman aged 18-29 years in good health. The sequencing sample was made of PBMCs. The genes are TRBV4-1 and TRBJ1-1; 10 positions match TRBD1. In DNA, the CDR3 is TGCGCCAGCAGCCAAGTAGGGCTCCTGGACAGGGGGTTTACTGAAGCTTTCTTT. As protein: CASSQVGLLDRGFTEAFF.